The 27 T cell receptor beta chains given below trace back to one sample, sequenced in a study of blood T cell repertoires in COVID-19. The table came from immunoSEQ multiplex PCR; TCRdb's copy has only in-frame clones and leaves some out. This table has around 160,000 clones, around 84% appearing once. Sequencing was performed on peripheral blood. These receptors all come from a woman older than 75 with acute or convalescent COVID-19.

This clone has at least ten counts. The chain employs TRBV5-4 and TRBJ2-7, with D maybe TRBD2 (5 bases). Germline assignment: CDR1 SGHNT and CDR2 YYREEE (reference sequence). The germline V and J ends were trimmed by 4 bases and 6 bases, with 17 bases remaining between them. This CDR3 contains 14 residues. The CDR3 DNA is TGTGCCAGCAGCCCGGGAAAAGGACTGCGCGAGCAGTACTTC. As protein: CASSPGKGLREQYF.

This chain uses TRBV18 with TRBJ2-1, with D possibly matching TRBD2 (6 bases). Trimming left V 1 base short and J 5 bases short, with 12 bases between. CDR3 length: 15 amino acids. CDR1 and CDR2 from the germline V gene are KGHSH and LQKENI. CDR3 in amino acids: CASSPRGDYNNEQFF. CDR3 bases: TGTGCCAGCTCACCACGGGGGGATTACAACAATGAGCAGTTCTTC.

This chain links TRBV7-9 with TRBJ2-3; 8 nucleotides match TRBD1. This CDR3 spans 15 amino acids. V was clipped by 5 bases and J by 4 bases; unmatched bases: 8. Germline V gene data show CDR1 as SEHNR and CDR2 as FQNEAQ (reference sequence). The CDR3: CASSPGQGKSDTQYF. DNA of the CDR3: TGTGCCAGCAGCCCTGGACAGGGAAAGTCAGATACGCAGTATTTT.

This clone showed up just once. This chain's CDR3 is CASSPGGGQETQYF. The CDR3 nucleotides are TGTGCCAGCAGCCCTGGGGGCGGCCAAGAGACCCAGTACTTC. The chain carries TRBV3-1 (or the pseudogene TRBV3-2) and TRBJ2-5; D is possibly TRBD1 (6 bases). CDR1 is LGHDT and CDR2 is YNNKEL in the germline V gene (reference sequence). V lost 4 bases, J lost 1 base, and 10 bases lay in between. This CDR3 has 14 residues.

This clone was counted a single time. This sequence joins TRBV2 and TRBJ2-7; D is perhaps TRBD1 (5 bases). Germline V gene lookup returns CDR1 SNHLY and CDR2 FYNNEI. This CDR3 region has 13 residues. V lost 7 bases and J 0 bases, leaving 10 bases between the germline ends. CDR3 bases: TGTGCCAGCACCTGGGGCCGCTCCTACGAGCAGTACTTC. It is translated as CASTWGRSYEQYF.

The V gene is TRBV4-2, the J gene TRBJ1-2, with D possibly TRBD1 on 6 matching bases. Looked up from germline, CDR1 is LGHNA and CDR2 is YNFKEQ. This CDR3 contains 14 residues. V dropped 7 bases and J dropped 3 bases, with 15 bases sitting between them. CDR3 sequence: CASTSGGADYGYTF. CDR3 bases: TGTGCCAGCACCTCCGGGGGGGCAGACTATGGCTACACCTTC.

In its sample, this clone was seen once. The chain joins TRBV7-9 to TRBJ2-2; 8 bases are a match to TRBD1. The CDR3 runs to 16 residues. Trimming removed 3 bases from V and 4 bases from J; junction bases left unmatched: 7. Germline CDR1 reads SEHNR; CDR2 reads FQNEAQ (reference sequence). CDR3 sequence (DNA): TGTGCCAGCAGCTTTCCTAAGACAGGGGTCACCGGGGAGCTGTTTTTT. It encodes CASSFPKTGVTGELFF.

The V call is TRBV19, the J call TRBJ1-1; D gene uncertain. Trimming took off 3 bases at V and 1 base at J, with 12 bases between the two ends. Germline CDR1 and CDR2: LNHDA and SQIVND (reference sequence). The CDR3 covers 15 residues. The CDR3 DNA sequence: TGTGCCAGTAGTATGGGGAGTTGGACGAACACTGAAGCTTTCTTT. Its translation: CASSMGSWTNTEAFF. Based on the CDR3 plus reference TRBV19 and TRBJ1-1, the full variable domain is DGGITQSPKYLFRKEGQNVTLSCEQNLNHDAMYWYRQDPGQGLRLIYYSQIVNDFQKGDIAEGYSVSREKKESFPLTVTSAQKNPTAFYLCASSMGSWTNTEAFFGQGTRLTVV.

The CDR3 DNA is TGTGCCAGCAGCGCGGGGACTAGCGGATCCTACGAGCAGTACTTC. This codes for CASSAGTSGSYEQYF. V usage is TRBV11-1 and J usage is TRBJ2-7; TRBD2 matches 11 bases. Germline CDR1 and CDR2: SGHAT and FQDESV (reference sequence). After removal of 5 bases from V and 1 base from J, the junction contained 4 bases not matched to a gene. There are 15 residues in the CDR3. Full variable domain (missing parts from reference TRBV11-1 and TRBJ2-7): EAEVAQSPRYKITEKSQAVAFWCDPISGHATLYWYRQILGQGPELLVQFQDESVVDDSQLPKDRFSAERLKGVDSTLKIQPAELGDSAMYLCASSAGTSGSYEQYFGPGTRLTVT.

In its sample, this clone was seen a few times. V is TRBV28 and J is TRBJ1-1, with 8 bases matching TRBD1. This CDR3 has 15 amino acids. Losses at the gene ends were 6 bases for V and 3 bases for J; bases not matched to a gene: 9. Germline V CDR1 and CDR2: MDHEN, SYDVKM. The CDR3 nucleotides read TGTGCCAGCAGCACCCCCGGACAGGGCTACACTGAAGCTTTCTTT. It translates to CASSTPGQGYTEAFF.

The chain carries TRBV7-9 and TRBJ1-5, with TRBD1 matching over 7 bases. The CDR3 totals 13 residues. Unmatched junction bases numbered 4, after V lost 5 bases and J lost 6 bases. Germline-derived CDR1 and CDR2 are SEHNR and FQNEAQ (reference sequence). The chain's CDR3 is CASSPTGFQPQHF. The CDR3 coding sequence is TGTGCCAGCAGCCCGACAGGGTTTCAGCCCCAGCATTTT.

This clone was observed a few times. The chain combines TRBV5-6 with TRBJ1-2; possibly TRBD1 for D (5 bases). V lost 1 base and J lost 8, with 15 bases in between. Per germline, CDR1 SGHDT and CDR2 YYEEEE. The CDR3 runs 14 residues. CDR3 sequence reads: CASSLYQVGGGYTF. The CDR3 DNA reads TGTGCCAGCAGCTTGTATCAGGTCGGGGGAGGCTACACCTTC. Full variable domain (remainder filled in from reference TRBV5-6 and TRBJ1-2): DAGVTQSPTHLIKTRGQQVTLRCSPKSGHDTVSWYQQALGQGPQFIFQYYEEEERQRGNFPDRFSGHQFPNYSSELNVNALLLGDSALYLCASSLYQVGGGYTFGSGTRLTVV.

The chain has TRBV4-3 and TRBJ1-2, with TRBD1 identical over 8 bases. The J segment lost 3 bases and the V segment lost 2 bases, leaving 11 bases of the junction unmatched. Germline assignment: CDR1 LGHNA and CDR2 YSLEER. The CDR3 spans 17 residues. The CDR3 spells CASSQSTDGQGYYGYTF. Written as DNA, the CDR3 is TGCGCCAGCAGCCAATCAACGGACGGACAGGGTTACTATGGCTACACCTTC.

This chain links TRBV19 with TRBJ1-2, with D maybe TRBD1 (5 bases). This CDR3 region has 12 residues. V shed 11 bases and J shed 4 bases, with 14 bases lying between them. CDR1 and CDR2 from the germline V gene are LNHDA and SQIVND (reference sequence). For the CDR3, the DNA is TGTGCCGCCGGACAAACCGCCTATGGCTACACCTTC. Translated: CAAGQTAYGYTF.

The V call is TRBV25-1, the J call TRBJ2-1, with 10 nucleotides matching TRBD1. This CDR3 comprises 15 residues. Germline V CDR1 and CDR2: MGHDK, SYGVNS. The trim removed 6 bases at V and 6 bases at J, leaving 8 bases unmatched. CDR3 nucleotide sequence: TGTGCCAGCAGCGCCCCCGGGACAGGGGTCAATGAGCAGTTCTTC. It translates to CASSAPGTGVNEQFF.

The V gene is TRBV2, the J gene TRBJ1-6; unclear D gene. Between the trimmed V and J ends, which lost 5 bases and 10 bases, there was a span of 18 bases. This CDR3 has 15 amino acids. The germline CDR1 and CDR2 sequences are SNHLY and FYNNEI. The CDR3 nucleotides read TGTGCCAGCAGTCCTCCGGGAGGGTATAGGTCACCCCTCCACTTT. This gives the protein CASSPPGGYRSPLHF.

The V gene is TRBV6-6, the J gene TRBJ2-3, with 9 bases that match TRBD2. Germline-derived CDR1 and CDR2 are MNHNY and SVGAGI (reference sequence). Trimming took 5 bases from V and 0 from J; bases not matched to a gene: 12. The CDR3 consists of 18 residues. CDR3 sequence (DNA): TGTGCCAGCAGTCCCCGGGGGAGGCGGGGGGGGAGCACAGATACGCAGTATTTT. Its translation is CASSPRGRRGGSTDTQYF.

The CDR3, as DNA: TGTGCCAGCAGCCCCAAGGGGGGGGACCAAGAGACCCAGTACTTC. Translating gives CASSPKGGDQETQYF. The chain recombines TRBV4-2 with TRBJ2-5, with D tentatively TRBD2 (7 bases). V shed 4 bases and J shed 0 bases, with 12 bases lying between them. The germline CDR1 and CDR2 sequences are LGHNA and YNFKEQ. The CDR3 loop spans 15 amino acids.

This CDR3 reads CAITPGGPNSPLHF. CDR3 coding DNA: TGTGCCATCACCCCCGGGGGGCCAAATTCACCCCTCCACTTT. The gene calls are TRBV10-3 and TRBJ1-6, with D possibly being TRBD1 (6 bases). The germline gives CDR1 ENHRY, CDR2 SYGVKD. V was clipped by 7 bases and J by 7 bases, with 14 bases between them. The CDR3 length is 14 residues.

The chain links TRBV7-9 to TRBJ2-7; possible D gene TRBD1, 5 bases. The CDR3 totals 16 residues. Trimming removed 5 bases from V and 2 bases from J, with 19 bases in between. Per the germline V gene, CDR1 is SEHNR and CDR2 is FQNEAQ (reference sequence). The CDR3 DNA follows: TGTGCCAGCAGCGCGCGCCCGACAGATAACCCCTACGAGCAGTACTTC. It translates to CASSARPTDNPYEQYF.

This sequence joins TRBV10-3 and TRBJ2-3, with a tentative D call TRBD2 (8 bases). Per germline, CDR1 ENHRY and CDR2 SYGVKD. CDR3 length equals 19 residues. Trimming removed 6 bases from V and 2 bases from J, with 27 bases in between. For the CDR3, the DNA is TGTGCCATCAGGATGACAGGGAGCGTTGGCGGGGGGCACACAGATACGCAGTATTTT. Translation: CAIRMTGSVGGGHTDTQYF.

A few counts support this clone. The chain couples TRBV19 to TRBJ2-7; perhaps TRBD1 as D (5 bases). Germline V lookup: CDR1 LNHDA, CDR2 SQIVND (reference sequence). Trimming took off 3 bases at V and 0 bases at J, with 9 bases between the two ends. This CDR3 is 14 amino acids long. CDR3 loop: CASSIYRGSYEQYF. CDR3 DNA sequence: TGTGCCAGTAGTATTTATAGGGGCTCCTACGAGCAGTACTTC.

The CDR3 nucleotides read TGTGCCAGCAGCTCTACCAAGGCGGGAGCGAACACCGGGGAGCTGTTTTTT. Amino acid sequence: CASSSTKAGANTGELFF. V usage is TRBV11-2 and J usage is TRBJ2-2; the match to TRBD2 covers 7 bases. Germline V gives CDR1 SGHAT, CDR2 FQNNGV. V lost 4 bases, J lost 0 bases, and 8 bases stayed unmatched. The length of the CDR3 is 17 residues.

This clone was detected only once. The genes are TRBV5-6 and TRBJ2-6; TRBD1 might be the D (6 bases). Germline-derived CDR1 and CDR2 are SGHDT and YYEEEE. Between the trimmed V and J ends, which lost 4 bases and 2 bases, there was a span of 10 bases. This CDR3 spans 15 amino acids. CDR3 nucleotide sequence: TGTGCCAGCAGCCTGGGGACAACTGGGGCCAACGTCCTGACTTTC. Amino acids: CASSLGTTGANVLTF.

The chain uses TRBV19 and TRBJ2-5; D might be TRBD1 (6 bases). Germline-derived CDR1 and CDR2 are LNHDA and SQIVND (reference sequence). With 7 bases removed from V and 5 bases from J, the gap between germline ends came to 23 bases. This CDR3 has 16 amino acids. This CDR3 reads CASTPGVSRGRETQYF. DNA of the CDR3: TGTGCCAGTACCCCAGGGGTCTCAAGGGGACGGGAGACCCAGTACTTC.

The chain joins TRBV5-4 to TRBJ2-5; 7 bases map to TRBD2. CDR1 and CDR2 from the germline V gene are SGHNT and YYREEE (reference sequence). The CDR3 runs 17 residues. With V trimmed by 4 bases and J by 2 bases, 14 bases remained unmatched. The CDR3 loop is CASSPDGVGDYQETQYF. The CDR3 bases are TGTGCCAGCAGCCCCGATGGGGTTGGGGACTATCAAGAGACCCAGTACTTC.

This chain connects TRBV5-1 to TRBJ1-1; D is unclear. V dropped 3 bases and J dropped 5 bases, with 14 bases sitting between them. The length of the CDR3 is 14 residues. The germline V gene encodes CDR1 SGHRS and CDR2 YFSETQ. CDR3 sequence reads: CASSSLSAGTEAFF. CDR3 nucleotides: TGCGCCAGCAGCTCTTTAAGCGCGGGGACTGAAGCTTTCTTT.